These 21 T cell receptor beta chains came from one sample sequenced in a study of spatial heterogeneity in lung cancer. Specified time point: blood at routine non-recurrence follow-up after resection. From the 5' RACE reads, TCRdb called clonotypes with MiXCR, one entry per CDR3 protein. Found here are some 30,000 distinct CDR3 sequences, less than 11% of them singletons; the top ten hold roughly 29%. The input for sequencing was PBMCs, taken at follow-up. These receptor sequences come from a female donor with early-stage non-small cell lung cancer.

This chain joins TRBV7-3 and TRBJ2-1; a possible D gene is TRBD2 (6 bases). This CDR3 is built from 15 residues. V dropped 5 bases and J dropped 5 bases, with 16 bases sitting between them. Germline V gives CDR1 SGHTA, CDR2 FQGTGA. CDR3 loop: CASSNSGGSNNEQFF. CDR3 DNA sequence: TGTGCCAGCAGCAATAGCGGAGGTTCGAACAATGAGCAGTTCTTC. The complete variable domain, with remaining parts taken from reference TRBV7-3 and TRBJ2-1, reads GAGVSQTPSNKVTEKGKYVELRCDPISGHTALYWYRQSLGQGPEFLIYFQGTGAADDSGLPNDRFFAVRPEGSVSTLKIQRTERGDSAVYLCASSNSGGSNNEQFFGPGTRLTVL.

This clonotype was counted many times. The V and J genes are TRBV5-6 and TRBJ1-1; tentative D call: TRBD1 (5 bases). V dropped 4 bases and J dropped 4 bases, with 20 bases sitting between them. Germline V gene data show CDR1 as SGHDT and CDR2 as YYEEEE. The CDR3 extends over 16 amino acids. The CDR3 sequence: CASSPDRGWPGTEAFF. The CDR3 bases are TGTGCCAGCAGCCCTGATAGGGGTTGGCCTGGCACTGAAGCTTTCTTT.

In this sample, this clonotype turned up many times. The chain combines TRBV4-1 with TRBJ2-7; possible D gene TRBD1, 5 bases. The CDR3 is 17 residues long. Looked up from germline, CDR1 is MGHRA and CDR2 is YSYEKL. The V end was cut by 1 base, the J end by 2 bases, with 18 bases between. Here the CDR3 DNA reads TGCGCCAGCAGCCAAGTTACGTCCGTGGGGCGCACCTACGAGCAGTACTTC. Protein sequence: CASSQVTSVGRTYEQYF.

This clonotype appeared many times. The rearrangement links TRBV5-1 to TRBJ1-4, with a tentative D call TRBD1 (5 bases). V lost 8 bases, J lost 3 bases, and 11 bases lay in between. The CDR3 extends over 13 amino acids. Germline V gene data show CDR1 as SGHRS and CDR2 as YFSETQ. The CDR3 nucleotides are TGCGCCAGTTCCTTGGGACCTAATGAAAAACTGTTTTTT. Translated, it gives CASSLGPNEKLFF. Full variable domain (rest looked up from reference TRBV5-1 and TRBJ1-4): KAGVTQTPRYLIKTRGQQVTLSCSPISGHRSVSWYQQTPGQGLQFLFEYFSETQRNKGNFPGRFSGRQFSNSRSEMNVSTLELGDSALYLCASSLGPNEKLFFGSGTQLSVL.

In this sample, this clonotype turned up many times. The chain uses TRBV24-1 and TRBJ2-1, with 7 bases identical to TRBD2. This CDR3 has 16 residues. Losses at the gene ends were 4 bases for V and 0 bases for J; bases not matched to a gene: 5. Germline CDR1 KGHDR, CDR2 SFDVKD. The DNA for the CDR3 is TGTGCCACCAGTGACCCACGGGGGGACTCCTACAATGAGCAGTTCTTC. Its translation: CATSDPRGDSYNEQFF.

This clonotype was counted many times. CDR3 loop: CSASRYQSTDTQYF. The CDR3 DNA follows: TGCAGTGCTAGCCGGTACCAGAGTACAGATACGCAGTATTTT. The gene calls are TRBV20-1 and TRBJ2-3; no clear D. Between the trimmed V and J ends, which lost 3 bases and 3 bases, there was a span of 13 bases. Germline lookup yields CDR1 DFQATT and CDR2 SNEGSKA (reference sequence). The CDR3 totals 14 residues.

The chain joins TRBV7-9 to TRBJ2-7; D assignment may be TRBD1 or TRBD2 (5 bases each). Deletions cut 5 bases from V and 5 bases from J, with 13 bases between. The CDR3 covers 13 residues. The V gene's germline CDR1 is SEHNR and CDR2 FQNEAQ (reference sequence). CDR3 in DNA: TGTGCCAGCAGCCACCCCGGGACCCACGAGCAGTACTTC. Translation: CASSHPGTHEQYF.

This clonotype was counted between two and nine times. The gene calls are TRBV19 and TRBJ1-2; D remains unclear. V was trimmed by 3 bases and J by 6 bases, leaving 11 bases between them. CDR1 and CDR2 from the germline V gene are LNHDA and SQIVND (reference sequence). The CDR3 loop spans 13 amino acids. The DNA for the CDR3 is TGTGCCAGTAGTATTGAGACAACTAATGGCTACACCTTC. Translation gives CASSIETTNGYTF.

As regards this clonotype: Since a much larger clone is just one base distant, this may be a read error. The chain couples TRBV20-1 to TRBJ2-4; D is undetermined. V was trimmed by 3 bases and J by 1 base, leaving 13 bases between them. The germline V gene encodes CDR1 DFQATT and CDR2 SNEGSKA (reference sequence). The CDR3 contains 15 residues. The CDR3 spells CSASATQEAKNIQYF. The DNA for the CDR3 is TGCAGTGCTAGCGCCACCCAGGAGGCCAAAAACATTCAGTACTTC.

This clonotype was recorded many times. The chain uses TRBV4-1 and TRBJ1-1, with D maybe TRBD1 (5 bases). This CDR3 spans 15 amino acids. Trimming removed 2 bases from V and 1 base from J, with 11 bases in between. CDR1 is MGHRA, CDR2 YSYEKL, per germline. CDR3 DNA: TGCGCCAGCAGCCAACCCCGGAGGGGGAACACTGAAGCTTTCTTT. This gives the protein CASSQPRRGNTEAFF.

Ten or more counts support this clonotype. V is TRBV30 and J is TRBJ2-7; 7 positions agree with TRBD2. The CDR3 runs to 14 residues. Germline V gene data show CDR1 as GTSNPN and CDR2 as SVGIG (reference sequence). V shed 0 bases and J 2 bases; nucleotides not matched to a gene: 4. The CDR3 DNA sequence: TGTGCCTGGAGTGTAACCCGGGGGGCCTACGAGCAGTACTTC. As protein: CAWSVTRGAYEQYF.

In its sample, this clonotype was seen many times. The rearrangement joins TRBV7-2 to TRBJ1-5; possibly TRBD1 for D (5 bases). The ends were cut back, 5 bases at V and 5 bases at J, with 10 bases in the middle. From germline, CDR1 is SGHTA and CDR2 FQGNSA. The CDR3 covers 13 residues. This CDR3 reads CASSPGRDQPQHF. Here the CDR3 DNA reads TGTGCCAGCAGCCCAGGGAGGGATCAGCCCCAGCATTTT.

This clonotype appeared many times. The chain combines TRBV2 with TRBJ1-1, with D maybe TRBD1 (5 bases). The CDR3 loop spans 12 amino acids. V was clipped by 8 bases and J by 4 bases, with 11 bases between them. CDR1 is SNHLY and CDR2 is FYNNEI in the germline V gene. The CDR3 sequence: CASDQGGTEAFF. As DNA, the CDR3 is TGTGCCAGCGATCAGGGAGGCACTGAAGCTTTCTTT.

This clonotype was seen ten or more times. The rearrangement joins TRBV19 to TRBJ2-1, with 8 bases matching TRBD2. Germline loops: CDR1 LNHDA, CDR2 SQIVND (reference sequence). After removal of 7 bases from V and 4 bases from J, the junction contained 9 bases not matched to a gene. This CDR3 spans 15 amino acids. CDR3 protein: CASTPRGGGYNEQFF. CDR3 nucleotide sequence: TGTGCCAGTACCCCCCGGGGGGGAGGTTACAATGAGCAGTTCTTC.

This clonotype came up a few times. The chain carries TRBV5-1 and TRBJ2-1; D may be TRBD2 (7 bases). Germline V lookup: CDR1 SGHRS, CDR2 YFSETQ. Deletions cut 0 bases from V and 5 bases from J, with 12 bases between. This CDR3 is 15 amino acids long. CDR3 sequence (DNA): TGCGCCAGCAGCTTGGCTGGGGGGGCTCACAATGAGCAGTTCTTC. It is translated as CASSLAGGAHNEQFF.

V gene TRBV10-3 combines with J gene TRBJ2-7, with no clear D. This CDR3 is 11 amino acids long. Germline V CDR1 and CDR2: ENHRY, SYGVKD. Trimming stripped 3 bases from V and 5 bases from J, with 5 bases between. This CDR3 reads CAISDDDEQYF. The DNA for the CDR3 is TGTGCCATCAGTGATGATGACGAGCAGTACTTC.

This clonotype came up many times. The chain recombines TRBV2 with TRBJ2-3, with D possibly being TRBD2 (5 bases). CDR3 length: 13 residues. Germline CDR1 and CDR2: SNHLY and FYNNEI. Trimming shortened V by 8 bases and J by 2 bases, and 11 bases separated the two germline ends. The CDR3 reads CASLREHTDTQYF. The CDR3 coding sequence is TGTGCCAGCCTCCGGGAACACACAGATACGCAGTATTTT.

The V call is TRBV28, the J call TRBJ2-3; TRBD1 is a possible D gene (6 bases). The V end lost 5 bases, the J end lost 4 bases, and 22 bases lay between the germline ends. CDR1 is MDHEN, CDR2 SYDVKM, per germline. The CDR3 runs 17 residues. In DNA form, the CDR3 reads TGTGCCAGCAGTCCCGCCAGCATGACAGGAGTATCAGATACGCAGTATTTT. Amino acid sequence: CASSPASMTGVSDTQYF. Together with reference TRBV28 and TRBJ2-3, the CDR3 gives the full variable domain: DVKVTQSSRYLVKRTGEKVFLECVQDMDHENMFWYRQDPGLGLRLIYFSYDVKMKEKGDIPEGYSVSREKKERFSLILESASTNQTSMYLCASSPASMTGVSDTQYFGPGTRLTVL.

V is TRBV5-1 and J is TRBJ2-1; 7 bases match TRBD1. The CDR3 sequence is 15 residues long. The V segment lost 4 bases and the J segment 3 bases; nucleotides outside the gene matches: 7. In germline, CDR1 is SGHRS, CDR2 YFSETQ. The DNA for the CDR3 is TGCGCCAGCAGCGAAAACAGGGGAAGCTACAATGAGCAGTTCTTC. Amino acids: CASSENRGSYNEQFF. The whole variable domain, remainder taken from reference TRBV5-1 and TRBJ2-1, is KAGVTQTPRYLIKTRGQQVTLSCSPISGHRSVSWYQQTPGQGLQFLFEYFSETQRNKGNFPGRFSGRQFSNSRSEMNVSTLELGDSALYLCASSENRGSYNEQFFGPGTRLTVL.

In this sample, this clonotype turned up a few times. The chain links TRBV28 to TRBJ1-5, with TRBD1 matching 8 bases. The CDR3 is made up of 16 amino acids. Trimming at V came to 1 base and at J to 2 bases, leaving 4 bases not matched to a gene. Per germline, CDR1 MDHEN and CDR2 SYDVKM. This chain's CDR3 is CASSLLSGGGNQPQHF. CDR3 coding DNA: TGTGCCAGCAGTTTATTGTCAGGGGGCGGCAATCAGCCCCAGCATTTT. The variable domain in full, completed from reference TRBV28 and TRBJ1-5, reads DVKVTQSSRYLVKRTGEKVFLECVQDMDHENMFWYRQDPGLGLRLIYFSYDVKMKEKGDIPEGYSVSREKKERFSLILESASTNQTSMYLCASSLLSGGGNQPQHFGDGTRLSIL.

Ten or more counts support this clonotype. This chain links TRBV20-1 with TRBJ2-7, with 7 nucleotides matching TRBD1. The V segment lost 1 base and the J segment 1 base; nucleotides outside the gene matches: 4. Germline V gene data show CDR1 as DFQATT and CDR2 as SNEGSKA (reference sequence). This CDR3 is built from 14 residues. The CDR3 DNA sequence: TGCAGTGCTAGAGGCCGGGACAGTTCCTACGAGCAGTACTTC. Protein product: CSARGRDSSYEQYF.